These 22 T cell receptor beta chains were sequenced from one sample in a study of blood T cell repertoires in COVID-19. The repertoire was sequenced with immunoSEQ multiplex PCR; TCRdb's copy has only in-frame clones and lacks some. The sample has about 200,000 clones, more than 75% seen once; the top ten hold 4.5% to 7%. Sample: PBMCs or T cells enriched from blood (not recorded which). The receptors were gathered from a man aged 40-50 years with acute COVID-19.

This rearrangement joins TRBV6-5 to TRBJ2-2; D not resolved. This CDR3 is built from 10 residues. In germline, CDR1 is MNHEY, CDR2 SVGAGI. The germline V and J ends were trimmed by 6 bases and 7 bases, with 3 bases remaining between them. The CDR3 DNA reads TGTGCCAGCAGGTACGGGGAGCTGTTTTTT. This sequence encodes CASRYGELFF.

This clone was seen only a few times. The chain is built from TRBV28 and TRBJ1-2; 7 bases align to TRBD1. The CDR3 has 15 amino acids. CDR1 and CDR2 from the germline V gene are MDHEN and SYDVKM. After removal of 2 bases from V and 7 bases from J, the junction contained 10 bases not matched to a gene. DNA for the CDR3: TGTGCCAGCAGTTTACCGGGTTCCTCAGGGGGTGGCTACACCTTC. Translation: CASSLPGSSGGGYTF.

This sequence joins TRBV29-1 and TRBJ2-7; 10 bases agree with TRBD2. CDR3 length equals 15 residues. V trimming: 6 bases; J trimming: 7 bases; junction bases outside the gene matches: 15. Germline V gives CDR1 SQVTM, CDR2 ANQGSEA. The CDR3 sequence: CSVAGGLAGDREQYF. The CDR3 DNA follows: TGCAGCGTGGCTGGAGGGCTAGCGGGAGATAGGGAGCAGTACTTC.

J is TRBJ2-7 and V is TRBV6-2 or TRBV6-3; D may be TRBD2 (5 bases). The V and J ends lost 5 bases and 4 bases respectively, with 15 bases between them. Germline CDR1 reads MNHEY; CDR2 reads SVGEGT. This CDR3 is 14 amino acids long. For the CDR3, the DNA is TGTGCCAGCAGTGAGGGCAGCCTGGGGTACGAGCAGTACTTC. Its protein product is CASSEGSLGYEQYF.

The rearrangement uses TRBV11-2 and TRBJ1-2; D might be TRBD1 (6 bases). The ends were cut back, 7 bases at V and 7 bases at J, with 19 bases in the middle. The CDR3 runs 14 residues. Germline CDR1 and CDR2: SGHAT and FQNNGV. The CDR3 nucleotides read TGTGCCAGCACCCTAAGCGCGGGGGCTGGTGGCTACACCTTC. Its protein is CASTLSAGAGGYTF.

The V call is TRBV7-8, the J call TRBJ2-7; D uncertain. Germline-derived CDR1 and CDR2 are SGHVS and FQNEAQ. The CDR3 is made up of 15 amino acids. V lost 3 bases and J 2 bases, leaving 14 bases between the germline ends. This CDR3 is CASSLTRSRPYEQYF. CDR3 bases: TGTGCCAGCAGCTTGACGCGGAGCCGCCCCTACGAGCAGTACTTC.

The chain uses TRBV7-9 and TRBJ1-2, with D perhaps TRBD1 (5 bases). The CDR3 has 13 amino acids. Germline CDR1 reads SEHNR; CDR2 reads FQNEAQ (reference sequence). V was clipped by 7 bases and J by 4 bases, with 13 bases between them. CDR3 in amino acids: CASTKIGVYGYTF. In DNA form, the CDR3 reads TGTGCCAGCACTAAGATAGGGGTCTATGGCTACACCTTC.

The J gene is TRBJ2-3, the V gene TRBV9; 9 bases fit TRBD2. The CDR3 is 16 amino acids. V shed 0 bases, J shed 4 bases, and the junction held 6 bases outside the gene matches. Germline CDR1 reads SGDLS; CDR2 reads YYNGEE. For the CDR3, the DNA is TGTGCCAGCAGCGTAGCGGCGGGAGGGAGCGCAGATACGCAGTATTTT. Encoded protein: CASSVAAGGSADTQYF.

The chain joins TRBV4-1 to TRBJ2-3; 7 nucleotides agree with TRBD2. The junction had 7 bases not matched to a gene; V was cut back by 1 base and J by 3 bases. Germline CDR1 reads MGHRA; CDR2 reads YSYEKL. CDR3 length: 16 residues. The CDR3 DNA reads as TGCGCCAGCAGCCAAGGCGGACTAGGGGAAACAGATACGCAGTATTTT. This sequence encodes CASSQGGLGETDTQYF.

The chain is built from TRBV29-1 and TRBJ1-1; 8 bases match TRBD1. V was pared by 4 bases and J by 6 bases, with 10 bases of the junction left unmatched. The CDR3 has 14 residues. Per the germline V gene, CDR1 is SQVTM and CDR2 is ANQGSEA. The DNA of the CDR3 is TGCAGCGTTGTGTTTACAGACAGGGGCCCTGAAGCTTTCTTT. Its translation is CSVVFTDRGPEAFF.

This rearrangement joins TRBV5-1 to TRBJ2-7; 7 bases line up with TRBD1. The CDR3 covers 16 residues. In germline, CDR1 is SGHRS, CDR2 YFSETQ. The ends lost 4 bases at V and 6 bases at J; junction bases unmatched: 16. CDR3 nucleotide sequence: TGCGCCAGCAGCCCCAACCAACAGGGGAATGGTGGCGAGCAGTACTTC. It codes for CASSPNQQGNGGEQYF.

The chain joins TRBV30 to TRBJ1-1, with D perhaps TRBD1 (6 bases). Trimming pared 0 bases from V and 0 bases from J, leaving 11 bases between. CDR1 is GTSNPN and CDR2 is SVGIG in the germline V gene (reference sequence). CDR3 length: 15 residues. CDR3 amino acids: CAWSVLAGVNTEAFF. The CDR3 DNA follows: TGTGCCTGGAGTGTACTGGCAGGGGTGAACACTGAAGCTTTCTTT. Based on the CDR3 plus reference TRBV30 and TRBJ1-1, the full variable domain is SQTIHQWPATLVQPVGSPLSLECTVEGTSNPNLYWYRQAAGRGLQLLFYSVGIGQISSEVPQNLSASRPQDRQFILSSKKLLLSDSGFYLCAWSVLAGVNTEAFFGQGTRLTVV.

The DNA for the CDR3 is TGTGCCAGCAGTTCACGGGACAACCCTTCCTACGAGCAGTACTTC. Its protein is CASSSRDNPSYEQYF. This chain joins TRBV6-5 and TRBJ2-7; D is possibly TRBD1 (6 bases). The germline V gene has CDR1 MNHEY and CDR2 SVGAGI. V lost 4 bases and J 1 base, leaving 14 bases between the germline ends. The CDR3 is 15 residues long.

The CDR3 DNA sequence: TGTGCCAGCTCACTCCTAGCGGTCTCCTACAATGAGCAGTTCTTC. Translating gives CASSLLAVSYNEQFF. The chain employs TRBV18 and TRBJ2-1, with TRBD2 identical over 7 bases. V lost 4 bases, J lost 0 bases, and 3 bases stayed unmatched. Germline lookup yields CDR1 KGHSH and CDR2 LQKENI. The CDR3 loop spans 15 amino acids.

V is TRBV13 and J is TRBJ2-1; unclear D gene. This CDR3 has 16 residues. Germline-derived CDR1 and CDR2 are PRHDT and FYEKMQ (reference sequence). V lost 0 bases, J lost 0 bases, and 9 bases lay in between. CDR3: CASSLGRSSSYNEQFF. CDR3 DNA: TGTGCCAGCAGCTTAGGGAGGAGTAGCTCCTACAATGAGCAGTTCTTC.

The chain uses TRBV7-8 and TRBJ2-7; 14 bases map to TRBD2. The germline gives CDR1 SGHVS, CDR2 FQNEAQ. The CDR3 has 15 amino acids. V lost 5 bases to trimming and J lost 7 bases; unmatched junction nucleotides: 7. The CDR3 DNA reads TGTGCCAGCAGCCTACCGGGACTAGCGGGAGAGGAGCAGTACTTC. This codes for CASSLPGLAGEEQYF.

This chain connects TRBV10-3 to TRBJ2-7; 8 bases align to TRBD2. Per the germline V gene, CDR1 is ENHRY and CDR2 is SYGVKD. The CDR3 is 17 residues long. J gave up 0 bases and V 4 bases, and 11 bases lay outside the gene matches. CDR3 DNA sequence: TGTGCCATCAGTGGCCTTAGCGGGATACGCGGCTCCTACGAGCAGTACTTC. It is translated as CAISGLSGIRGSYEQYF.

The rearrangement uses TRBV2 and TRBJ2-7; perhaps TRBD2 as D (5 bases). V was pared by 7 bases and J by 6 bases, with 22 bases between. Germline V gene lookup returns CDR1 SNHLY and CDR2 FYNNEI. The CDR3 length is 15 residues. CDR3 nucleotide sequence: TGTGCCAGCATCCCCGGGAACCTCATGGTCAGCGAGCAGTACTTC. Translated, it gives CASIPGNLMVSEQYF.

CDR3 residues: CSVHTSSSYNEQFF. As DNA, the CDR3 is TGCAGCGTTCATACTAGCAGCTCCTACAATGAGCAGTTCTTC. The V and J genes are TRBV29-1 and TRBJ2-1; D may be TRBD2 (6 bases). CDR1 SQVTM and CDR2 ANQGSEA come from the germline V gene. The CDR3 is 14 residues long. V lost 5 bases to trimming and J lost 0 bases, with 11 bases between them.

The chain carries TRBV4-1 and TRBJ2-7; 10 positions agree with TRBD2. Germline CDR1 is MGHRA and CDR2 is YSYEKL. V was pared by 2 bases and J by 6 bases, with 7 bases of the junction left unmatched. This CDR3 region has 15 residues. CDR3 coding DNA: TGCGCCAGCAGCCAACGGCTAGCGGGAGTGAGCGAGCAGTACTTC. Its protein is CASSQRLAGVSEQYF.

This clone was seen only once. The chain links TRBV6-5 to TRBJ1-1; D perhaps matches TRBD1 (5 bases). V dropped 5 bases and J dropped 0 bases, with 13 bases sitting between them. Germline CDR1 MNHEY, CDR2 SVGAGI. This CDR3 spans 15 amino acids. CDR3 sequence: CASSHPGGMNTEAFF. CDR3 sequence (DNA): TGTGCCAGCAGTCACCCCGGGGGGATGAACACTGAAGCTTTCTTT.

The V gene is TRBV25-1, the J gene TRBJ1-4; 7 bases match TRBD1. Per germline, CDR1 MGHDK and CDR2 SYGVNS. This CDR3 has 14 residues. V dropped 4 bases and J dropped 6; count of bases not matched to a gene: 5. In nucleotides, the CDR3 is TGTGCCAGCAGTGGCCAGGGGGAGTATGAAAAACTGTTTTTT. Translated: CASSGQGEYEKLFF. Variable domain in full (rest from reference TRBV25-1 and TRBJ1-4): EADIYQTPRYLVIGTGKKITLECSQTMGHDKMYWYQQDPGMELHLIHYSYGVNSTEKGDLSSESTVSRIRTEHFPLTLESARPSHTSQYLCASSGQGEYEKLFFGSGTQLSVL.